The 10 T cell receptor beta chains given below trace back to one sample, sequenced in a study of blood T cell repertoires in COVID-19. Assay: immunoSEQ multiplex PCR; the TCRdb copy retains only in-frame clones and omits some. The sample contains over 450,000 clones, roughly 87% of which appear only once. The specimen was peripheral blood. The receptor set was obtained from a man aged 18 to 30 with COVID-19, enrolled during active disease.

This chain joins TRBV2 and TRBJ2-5; D is ambiguous. The CDR3 is 12 residues long. Germline lookup yields CDR1 SNHLY and CDR2 FYNNEI. V lost 3 bases, J lost 5 bases, and 7 bases lay in between. The CDR3 DNA sequence: TGTGCCAGCAGTGACTTGTCGGAGACCCAGTACTTC. Protein sequence: CASSDLSETQYF.

Only one count was recorded for this clone. At one end the junction does not follow the germline gene, possibly because of a read error. The chain combines TRBV5-6 with TRBJ1-2; D possibly corresponds to TRBD1 (6 bases). Per germline, CDR1 SGHDT and CDR2 YYEEEE. The CDR3 is 12 amino acids. The CDR3 region is CASSPGGDRPSF. CDR3 sequence (DNA): TGTGCCAGCAGCCCGGGAGGCGACAGGCCTTCCTTC. The whole variable domain, remainder taken from reference TRBV5-6 and TRBJ1-2, is DAGVTQSPTHLIKTRGQQVTLRCSPKSGHDTVSWYQQALGQGPQFIFQYYEEEERQRGNFPDRFSGHQFPNYSSELNVNALLLGDSALYLCASSPGGDRPSFGSGTRLTVV.

The rearrangement joins TRBV4-2 to TRBJ2-2; 8 bases match TRBD2. Germline CDR1 reads LGHNA; CDR2 reads YNFKEQ. The CDR3 consists of 16 residues. After removal of 0 bases from V and 4 bases from J, the junction contained 4 bases not matched to a gene. The CDR3 protein is CASSQEGTRITGELFF. The CDR3 DNA sequence: TGTGCCAGCAGCCAAGAAGGGACTAGGATCACCGGGGAGCTGTTTTTT.

The rearrangement links TRBV12-3 or TRBV12-4 to TRBJ2-7; D is perhaps TRBD1 (6 bases). V was trimmed by 7 bases and J by 3 bases, leaving 7 bases between them. The CDR3 is 11 residues long. The DNA for the CDR3 is TGTGCCAGCATGGACAGCTACGAGCAGTACTTC. Translating gives CASMDSYEQYF.

In its sample, this clone was seen a few times. This chain connects TRBV15 to TRBJ1-5; 7 bases line up with TRBD1. Trimming at V came to 3 bases and at J to 3 bases, leaving 8 bases not matched to a gene. CDR1 is LNHNV, CDR2 YYDKDF, per germline (reference sequence). The CDR3 runs 16 residues. The CDR3 spells CATSRTTGSLNQPQHF. For the CDR3, the DNA is TGTGCCACCAGCAGGACGACAGGGTCCCTCAATCAGCCCCAGCATTTT. The full variable domain, completed using reference TRBV15 and TRBJ1-5, is DAMVIQNPRYQVTQFGKPVTLSCSQTLNHNVMYWYQQKSSQAPKLLFHYYDKDFNNEADTPDNFQSRRPNTSFCFLDIRSPGLGDTAMYLCATSRTTGSLNQPQHFGDGTRLSIL.

This chain links TRBV12-3 or TRBV12-4 with TRBJ2-7; D is undetermined. The CDR3 spans 13 residues. V was trimmed by 4 bases and J by 0 bases, leaving 7 bases between them. The DNA of the CDR3 is TGTGCCAGCAGTTCAACTACCTCCTACGAGCAGTACTTC. This sequence encodes CASSSTTSYEQYF.

In this sample, this clone turned up once. The chain employs TRBV5-1 and TRBJ2-3, with D possibly matching TRBD1 (7 bases). This CDR3 region has 17 residues. V was pared by 4 bases and J by 4 bases, with 22 bases between. The germline V gene encodes CDR1 SGHRS and CDR2 YFSETQ. In DNA form, the CDR3 reads TGCGCCAGCAGCCGAACTACCCAGGGGGGATTGGCAGATACGCAGTATTTT. It encodes CASSRTTQGGLADTQYF.

The chain couples TRBV7-6 to TRBJ2-3, with a possible D match to TRBD1 (5 bases). Trimming pared 5 bases from V and 1 base from J, leaving 13 bases between. Per the germline V gene, CDR1 is SGHVS and CDR2 is FNYEAQ. The CDR3 is 15 residues long. The CDR3 loop is CASSPGLRGTDTQYF. The CDR3, as DNA: TGTGCCAGCAGCCCAGGGCTTAGAGGCACAGATACGCAGTATTTT.

V usage is TRBV24-1 and J usage is TRBJ2-5; no reliable D call. The length of the CDR3 is 14 residues. CDR1 is KGHDR and CDR2 is SFDVKD in the germline V gene. Trimming took 4 bases from V and 6 from J, leaving 14 bases between them. CDR3 DNA: TGTGCCACCAGTGAAAACGGGTCGCCTAAGACCCAGTACTTC. Amino acid sequence: CATSENGSPKTQYF.

This clone appeared a single time. This chain connects TRBV4-1 to TRBJ2-1; 9 nucleotides match TRBD2. The V and J ends lost 0 bases and 7 bases, in that order; junction bases with no gene match: 13. The CDR3 is 18 amino acids. Germline V CDR1 and CDR2: MGHRA, YSYEKL. The CDR3 nucleotides are TGCGCCAGCAGCCAAGAACCCCGAGTGGCGGGAGGGGGAAATGAGCAGTTCTTC. Its translation: CASSQEPRVAGGGNEQFF.